This T cell receptor (beta chain) was profiled in a study of type 1 regulatory T cells. For the study at large: T-allo10 is an in vitro-generated, Tr1-enriched CD4 T cell product specific for alloantigen.

This clonotype has just a few counts. Its antigen is undetermined. TCRdb re-called the reads through MiXCR, storing one row per CDR3 protein. The sample yields about 71,000 distinct CDR3 sequences, 20% seen once. Study observations and caveats: Tr1 cells had a more restricted TCR repertoire than non-Tr1 cells.

This CDR3 is 10 amino acids long. Germline V gives CDR1 DFQATT, CDR2 SNEGSKA (reference sequence). This sequence joins TRBV20-1 and TRBJ1-5; D unresolved. The source material was cultured type 1 regulatory T (Tr1) cells, either the whole culture or a sorted fraction (not recorded which). This TCR came from a human donor in good health. The CDR3: CSVTEQPQHF. For the CDR3, the DNA is TGCAGCGTTACTGAACAGCCCCAGCATTTT.